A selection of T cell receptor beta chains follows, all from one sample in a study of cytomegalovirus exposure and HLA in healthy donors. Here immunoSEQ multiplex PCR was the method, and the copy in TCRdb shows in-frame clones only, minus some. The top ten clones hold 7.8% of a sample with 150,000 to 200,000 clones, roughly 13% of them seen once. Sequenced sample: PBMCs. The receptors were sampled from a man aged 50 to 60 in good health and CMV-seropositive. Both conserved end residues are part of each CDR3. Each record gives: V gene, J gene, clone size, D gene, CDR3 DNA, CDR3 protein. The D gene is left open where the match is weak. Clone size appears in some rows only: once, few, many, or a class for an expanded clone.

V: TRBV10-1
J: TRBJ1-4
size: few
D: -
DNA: TGCGCCAGCAGTCGACAGCTTAATGAAAAACTGTTTTTT
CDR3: CASSRQLNEKLFF

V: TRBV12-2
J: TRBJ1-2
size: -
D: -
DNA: TGTGCAAGTCGCTTAGCGCGTAGGGGAAAAGCCCCTAACTATGGCTACACCTTC
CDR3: CASRLARRGKAPNYGYTF

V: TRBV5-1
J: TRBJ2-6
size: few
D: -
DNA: TGCGCCAGCAGCTTCGACAACAGCTCTGGGGCCAACGTCCTGACTTTC
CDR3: CASSFDNSSGANVLTF

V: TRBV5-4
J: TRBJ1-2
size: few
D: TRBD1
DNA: TGTGCCAGCAGCTTGGTGGACAGGGAGTATGGCTACACCTTC
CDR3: CASSLVDREYGYTF

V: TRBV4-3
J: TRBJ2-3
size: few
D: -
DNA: TGCGCCAGCAGGCAATCGGGACACCTGGGAGCAGATACGCAGTATTTT
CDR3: CASRQSGHLGADTQYF

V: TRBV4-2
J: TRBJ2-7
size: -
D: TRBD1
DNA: TGTGCCAGCAGCCAAGAGACGACAGGGATCCGCGAGCAGTACTTC
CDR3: CASSQETTGIREQYF

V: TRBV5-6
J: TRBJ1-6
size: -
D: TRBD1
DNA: TGTGCCAGCAGCTCCCACGAACGGACAGGGGGCAGTTCACCCCTCCACTTT
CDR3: CASSSHERTGGSSPLHF

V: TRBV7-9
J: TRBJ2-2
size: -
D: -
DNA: TGTGCCAGCAGCTTAGCTGGAGGGAACACCGGGGAGCTGTTTTTT
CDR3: CASSLAGGNTGELFF

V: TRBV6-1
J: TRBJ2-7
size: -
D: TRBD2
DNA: TGTGCCAGCAGTGGGGGACTAGCGGATCTTTACTCCTACGAGCAGTACTTC
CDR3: CASSGGLADLYSYEQYF

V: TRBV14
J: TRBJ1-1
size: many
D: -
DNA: TGTGCCAGCAGCCACCCCCCGGACAGTAACACTGAAGCTTTCTTT
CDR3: CASSHPPDSNTEAFF

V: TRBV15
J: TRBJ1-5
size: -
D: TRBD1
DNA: TGTGCCACCAGCAGAACTAGACAGGGGATCGGTCAGCCCCAGCATTTT
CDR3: CATSRTRQGIGQPQHF

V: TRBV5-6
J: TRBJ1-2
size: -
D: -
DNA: TGTGCCAGCAGCTTGCAAAACAGGAACTATGGCTACACCTTC
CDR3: CASSLQNRNYGYTF

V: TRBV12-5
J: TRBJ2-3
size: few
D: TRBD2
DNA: TGTGCTAGTGGTCGGACTAGAGGTCCCACAGATACGCAGTATTTT
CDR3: CASGRTRGPTDTQYF

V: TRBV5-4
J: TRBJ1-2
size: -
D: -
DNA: TGTGCCAGCAGCTTGGGGTGGCAGAACTATGGCTACACCTTC
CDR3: CASSLGWQNYGYTF

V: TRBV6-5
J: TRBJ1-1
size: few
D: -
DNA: TGTGCCAGCAGTGGCCGTGGTGGGGGCAACACTGAAGCTTTCTTT
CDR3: CASSGRGGGNTEAFF

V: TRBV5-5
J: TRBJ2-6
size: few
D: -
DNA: TGTGCCAGCAGCTTGGGACAGGGACTTGGCTCTGGGGCCAACGTCCTGACTTTC
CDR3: CASSLGQGLGSGANVLTF

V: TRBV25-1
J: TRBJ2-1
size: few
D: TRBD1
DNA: TGTGCCAGCCTCTCCGGGACAGCTTTAAATGAGCAGTTCTTC
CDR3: CASLSGTALNEQFF

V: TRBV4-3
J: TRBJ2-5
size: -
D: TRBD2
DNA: TGCGCCAGCAGCCAAGATCAGCGGGGGCGCGGAGAGACCCAGTACTTC
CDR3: CASSQDQRGRGETQYF

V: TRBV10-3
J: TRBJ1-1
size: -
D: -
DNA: TGTGCCATCAGTGAGGCAGGGTCGGACACTGAAGCTTTCTTT
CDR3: CAISEAGSDTEAFF

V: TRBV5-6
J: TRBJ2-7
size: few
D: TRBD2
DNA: TGTGCCAGCAGCTTGGCCAATGGGGGAGGGTACGAGCAGTACTTC
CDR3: CASSLANGGGYEQYF

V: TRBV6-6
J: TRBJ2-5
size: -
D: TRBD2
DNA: TGTGCCAGCAGTTACTTAGCGGGGGGCCAAGAGACCCAGTACTTC
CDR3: CASSYLAGGQETQYF

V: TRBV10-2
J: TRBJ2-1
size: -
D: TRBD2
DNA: TGCGCCAGCAGTAAGACTAGCGGGGGGTCCAATGAGCAGTTCTTC
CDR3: CASSKTSGGSNEQFF